The 11 T cell receptor beta chains presented below share a single source sample, sequenced in a study of shared clonotypes between healthy human individuals. Assay: immunoSEQ multiplex PCR; the TCRdb copy retains only in-frame clones and omits some. The sample records around 500,000 clones, roughly 77% being singletons. Input material: PBMCs. The receptors derive from a woman in her thirties or forties in good health. Some clones in this sample may be carry-over from other donors' samples.

The chain links TRBV30 to TRBJ1-2; the D gene is possibly TRBD1 (6 bases). V lost 3 bases to trimming and J lost 4 bases, with 15 bases between them. The CDR3 loop spans 14 amino acids. CDR1 and CDR2 (germline): GTSNPN, SVGIG (reference sequence). The CDR3 spells CAWSFPPTGYGYTF. The CDR3 nucleotides read TGTGCCTGGAGCTTTCCCCCGACAGGCTATGGCTACACCTTC.

CDR3 nucleotides: TGTGCCAGCAGTGTGCAGGCCGAGGACGAGCAGTACTTC. It translates to CASSVQAEDEQYF. The gene calls are TRBV6-4 and TRBJ2-7; D unclear. There are 13 residues in the CDR3. Germline V CDR1 and CDR2: MRHNA, SNTAGT. The V gene lost 4 bases and the J gene lost 5 bases, with 12 bases spanning the gap.

The gene calls are TRBV29-1 and TRBJ2-1; the D gene is possibly TRBD2 (6 bases). Germline CDR1 is SQVTM and CDR2 is ANQGSEA. The CDR3 is made up of 12 amino acids. The V and J ends lost 6 bases and 1 base respectively, with 7 bases between them. This CDR3 reads CSVSGSYNEQFF. DNA of the CDR3: TGCAGCGTAAGCGGGTCCTACAATGAGCAGTTCTTC.

The chain has TRBV19 and TRBJ2-3, with 7 bases that match TRBD1. This CDR3 is 17 amino acids long. Trimming removed 0 bases from V and 0 bases from J; junction bases left unmatched: 6. Germline V gene data show CDR1 as LNHDA and CDR2 as SQIVND (reference sequence). The CDR3 DNA sequence: TGTGCCAGTAGTATAGATTACAGGGGTACTAGCACAGATACGCAGTATTTT. Translation gives CASSIDYRGTSTDTQYF.

The chain is built from TRBV11-2 and TRBJ2-1; 7 bases are shared with TRBD1. The junction had 7 bases not matched to a gene; V was cut back by 5 bases and J by 9 bases. The V gene's germline CDR1 is SGHAT and CDR2 FQNNGV. The CDR3 loop spans 13 amino acids. In DNA form, the CDR3 reads TGTGCCAGCAGCCCCAACCCAGGGGGTGAGCAGTTCTTC. Its protein is CASSPNPGGEQFF.

This clone came up once. The chain joins TRBV5-6 to TRBJ2-5, with 9 positions matching TRBD2. This CDR3 has 13 residues. The V and J ends lost 6 bases and 5 bases, in that order; junction bases with no gene match: 5. The germline V gene has CDR1 SGHDT and CDR2 YYEEEE. This chain's CDR3 is CASNPAGGETQYF. CDR3 nucleotide sequence: TGTGCCAGCAACCCTGCGGGGGGGGAGACCCAGTACTTC. Full variable domain (missing parts from reference TRBV5-6 and TRBJ2-5): DAGVTQSPTHLIKTRGQQVTLRCSPKSGHDTVSWYQQALGQGPQFIFQYYEEEERQRGNFPDRFSGHQFPNYSSELNVNALLLGDSALYLCASNPAGGETQYFGPGTRLLVL.

The chain carries TRBV23-1 and TRBJ1-1, with D unresolved. TRBV23-1 is classed as an ORF, of uncertain function. The germline V and J ends were trimmed by 0 bases and 6 bases, with 5 bases remaining between them. This CDR3 spans 12 amino acids. CDR3 residues: CASSQSPAEAFF. Written as DNA, the CDR3 is TGCGCCAGCAGTCAATCTCCGGCTGAAGCTTTCTTT.

A few counts support this clone. J is TRBJ2-3 and V is TRBV9; 9 bases map to TRBD1. The CDR3 consists of 16 residues. V lost 4 bases, J lost 7 bases, and 13 bases stayed unmatched. The germline CDR1 and CDR2 sequences are SGDLS and YYNGEE. CDR3: CASSSASGTGTNTQYF. CDR3 nucleotides: TGTGCCAGCAGCTCCGCAAGTGGGACAGGGACGAATACGCAGTATTTT. Filled out from reference TRBV9 and TRBJ2-3, the complete variable domain reads DSGVTQTPKHLITATGQRVTLRCSPRSGDLSVYWYQQSLDQGLQFLIQYYNGEERAKGNILERFSAQQFPDLHSELNLSSLELGDSALYFCASSSASGTGTNTQYFGPGTRLTVL.

The V and J genes are TRBV27 and TRBJ2-3; 10 positions agree with TRBD2. V lost 3 bases and J lost 5; bases outside the gene matches: 5. Germline CDR1 is MNHEY and CDR2 is SMNVEV (reference sequence). The CDR3 contains 15 residues. CDR3: CASSFRLAGVDTQYF. CDR3 coding DNA: TGTGCCAGCAGTTTTCGGCTAGCGGGAGTAGATACGCAGTATTTT.

Details on this clone: This may come from a read error, since a much larger clone is one base off. V is TRBV29-1 and J is TRBJ2-7; D is undetermined. Germline V gene sequence: CDR1 SQVTM, CDR2 ANQGSEA. The CDR3 contains 13 residues. V lost 4 bases and J lost 4, with 14 bases in between. The DNA of the CDR3 is TGCAGCGTTGGCATGGCGACCACTTACGAGCAGTACTTC. Translating gives CSVGMATTYEQYF.

The rearrangement links TRBV7-2 to TRBJ1-1; D perhaps matches TRBD1 (5 bases). The CDR3 sequence is 17 residues long. CDR1 and CDR2 from the germline V gene are SGHTA and FQGNSA. V lost 0 bases, J lost 1 base, and 15 bases lay in between. CDR3 nucleotides: TGTGCCAGCAGCTTAGCAGGGGCGCGTTCCGGGAACACTGAAGCTTTCTTT. Translated: CASSLAGARSGNTEAFF. Complete variable domain (other parts from reference TRBV7-2 and TRBJ1-1): GAGVSQSPSNKVTEKGKDVELRCDPISGHTALYWYRQSLGQGLEFLIYFQGNSAPDKSGLPSDRFSAERTGGSVSTLTIQRTQQEDSAVYLCASSLAGARSGNTEAFFGQGTRLTVV.